Below are 14 T cell receptor beta chains sequenced from a single sample in a study of OX40 agonist ivuxolimab in advanced cancers. Profiled with immunoSEQ multiplex PCR; TCRdb holds only in-frame clones, not every one. The sample shows about 12,000 clones, 70% to 75% of them seen only once. The material was CD4+ or CD8+ T cells sorted from blood, obtained in a trial of the OX40 agonist ivuxolimab. These receptors all come from an adult with an advanced solid tumor such as melanoma, head and neck, liver or kidney cancer.

The rearrangement links TRBV27 to TRBJ2-7; D may match TRBD1 or TRBD2 (5 bases each). V was trimmed by 6 bases and J by 7 bases, leaving 13 bases between them. Germline CDR1 and CDR2: MNHEY and SMNVEV (reference sequence). The CDR3 contains 12 residues. In DNA, the CDR3 is TGTGCCAGCAGCCCCGGGACCGGGGAGCAGTACTTC. This encodes CASSPGTGEQYF.

The genes are TRBV27 and TRBJ2-7, with D possibly being TRBD1 (5 bases). Per the germline V gene, CDR1 is MNHEY and CDR2 is SMNVEV (reference sequence). The CDR3 has 11 residues. The ends were cut back, 5 bases at V and 6 bases at J, with 8 bases in the middle. CDR3 residues: CASSTGPEQYF. CDR3 in DNA: TGTGCCAGCAGTACAGGCCCCGAGCAGTACTTC.

The rearrangement links TRBV6-5 to TRBJ2-1; D call uncertain. CDR3 length: 13 residues. Trimming left V 8 bases short and J 2 bases short, with 10 bases between. Per germline, CDR1 MNHEY and CDR2 SVGAGI. The CDR3, as DNA: TGTGCCAGCCAGGTGGAAGCCTACAATGAGCAGTTCTTC. Residues: CASQVEAYNEQFF.

A few counts support this clone. V is TRBV9 and J is TRBJ2-1; 10 bases map to TRBD2. CDR1 SGDLS and CDR2 YYNGEE come from the germline V gene. V lost 5 bases to trimming and J lost 8 bases; unmatched junction nucleotides: 10. The CDR3 is 15 amino acids. The DNA of the CDR3 is TGTGCCAGCAGTTCTAGCGGGAGTGGTAACTATGAGCAGTTCTTC. Protein sequence: CASSSSGSGNYEQFF.

This clone qualifies as medium-sized. This rearrangement joins TRBV2 to TRBJ2-3, with a weak D call TRBD2 (6 bases). V was trimmed by 5 bases and J by 1 base, leaving 22 bases between them. The CDR3 consists of 18 residues. The germline V gene has CDR1 SNHLY and CDR2 FYNNEI. The CDR3: CASSLGAGITLGTDTQYF. The CDR3 DNA reads TGTGCCAGCAGTCTAGGGGCGGGAATTACCTTGGGCACAGATACGCAGTATTTT.

This clone was observed a single time. V is TRBV9 and J is TRBJ1-2; 11 bases are shared with TRBD1. V lost 4 bases and J lost 5; bases outside the gene matches: 16. CDR3 length equals 18 residues. In germline, CDR1 is SGDLS, CDR2 YYNGEE. CDR3 nucleotides: TGTGCCAGCAGCCGAGGGGACAGGGGGAATTTAGGTTGGTATGGCTACACCTTC. It specifies CASSRGDRGNLGWYGYTF.

The chain recombines TRBV10-3 with TRBJ2-3, with 12 bases that match TRBD2. The junction had 7 bases not matched to a gene; V was cut back by 0 bases and J by 0 bases. CDR3 length: 19 residues. From germline, CDR1 is ENHRY and CDR2 SYGVKD. CDR3 bases: TGTGCCATCAGTGAGTCGACTGCTAGCGGGGGGGCAAGCACAGATACGCAGTATTTT. Amino acids: CAISESTASGGASTDTQYF.

The chain has TRBV5-1 and TRBJ2-3; 8 positions agree with TRBD2. V dropped 0 bases and J dropped 5; count of bases not matched to a gene: 8. This CDR3 spans 16 amino acids. Germline loops: CDR1 SGHRS, CDR2 YFSETQ. The CDR3 reads CASSLAGAGGIDTQYF. CDR3 DNA sequence: TGCGCCAGCAGCTTGGCCGGGGCGGGGGGCATAGATACGCAGTATTTT.

This clone has only a few counts. The rearrangement links TRBV5-4 to TRBJ1-5; possibly TRBD1 for D (5 bases). The CDR3 covers 13 residues. The V gene's germline CDR1 is SGHNT and CDR2 YYREEE (reference sequence). Between the trimmed V and J ends, which lost 4 bases and 4 bases, there was a span of 9 bases. CDR3 bases: TGTGCCAGCAGCCCCGACAGAAATCAGCCCCAGCATTTT. Translation gives CASSPDRNQPQHF.

The chain recombines TRBV6-1 with TRBJ2-7; maybe TRBD2 (6 bases). CDR3 length: 14 residues. The V end lost 6 bases, the J end lost 7 bases, and 19 bases lay between the germline ends. The germline V gene has CDR1 MNHNS and CDR2 SASEGT. The CDR3 region is CASRTDGGGNEQYF. Here the CDR3 DNA reads TGTGCCAGCAGGACTGACGGGGGAGGTAATGAGCAGTACTTC.

This clone is labeled as medium-sized (0.01 to 0.1%). The CDR3 DNA follows: TGTGCCAGCAGCGTGGGAGGGACAGGCGGCTATGGCTACACCTTC. It encodes CASSVGGTGGYGYTF. The chain uses TRBV9 and TRBJ1-2, with 8 bases identical to TRBD1. Germline CDR1 SGDLS, CDR2 YYNGEE. The CDR3 is made up of 15 amino acids. Germline trimming cut 2 bases from V and 4 bases from J; bases unmatched to any gene: 7.

This chain connects TRBV27 to TRBJ2-7; maybe TRBD2 (6 bases). There are 13 residues in the CDR3. V was shortened by 5 bases and J by 4 bases, with 12 bases between the two germline ends. CDR1 and CDR2 from the germline V gene are MNHEY and SMNVEV (reference sequence). The CDR3 spells CASSRGLSYEQYF. The DNA of the CDR3 is TGTGCCAGCAGTCGGGGGTTGTCGTACGAGCAGTACTTC.

V gene TRBV6-8 combines with J gene TRBJ1-4, with D perhaps TRBD1 (5 bases). CDR3 size: 15 residues. V lost 5 bases and J lost 4, with 14 bases in between. Germline V CDR1 and CDR2: MNHGY, SAAAGT. The CDR3: CASSERGVINEKLFF. CDR3 bases: TGTGCCAGCAGTGAAAGGGGTGTGATTAATGAAAAACTGTTTTTT.

This chain connects TRBV27 to TRBJ1-1, with 11 nucleotides matching TRBD1. The germline V gene encodes CDR1 MNHEY and CDR2 SMNVEV (reference sequence). Trimming at V came to 7 bases and at J to 6 bases, leaving 1 base not matched to a gene. This CDR3 region has 12 residues. The CDR3 coding sequence is TGTGCCAGCACGGGACAGGGGGCTGAAGCTTTCTTT. Protein product: CASTGQGAEAFF.